Included here is one T cell receptor (beta chain) sequence, with context. Germline lookup yields CDR1 SNHLY and CDR2 FYNNEI. J lost 0 bases, V lost 10 bases, and 6 bases had no gene match. The CDR3 covers 14 residues. The sample comes from a study of blood T cell repertoires in COVID-19. Study summary: Sites across the United States, Italy and Spain contributed samples from acute and convalescent COVID-19.

Some clones are missing from TCRdb's copy, which holds only in-frame ones; the method was immunoSEQ multiplex PCR. The sample has about 300,000 clones; more than 75% are singletons. Participants spanned ages about 18 to 95 years and resided in about two dozen US areas. Clinical histories supplied by participants themselves formed the basis of cohort assignment. Sequencing was done on a sample of PBMCs or T cells enriched from blood (not recorded which). The chain has TRBV2 and TRBJ1-5; 7 bases are shared with TRBD1. This TCR came from a young man who had recovered from COVID-19. This CDR3 is CATGQENSNQPQHF. CDR3 in DNA: TGTGCCACCGGACAGGAGAATAGCAATCAGCCCCAGCATTTT.